Listed here are 9 T cell receptor beta chains from one sample, sequenced in a study of blood T cell repertoires in COVID-19. Only in-frame clones appear in the TCRdb table, and some are missing; sequencing was by immunoSEQ multiplex PCR. The sample gives fewer than 150,000 clones, approximately 79% of which show up once; 2% to 3% is in the top ten. The sequenced sample was peripheral blood. These receptors all stem from a man aged 50 to 59 with acute or convalescent COVID-19.

This chain joins TRBV3-1 (or the pseudogene TRBV3-2) and TRBJ2-3, with 12 bases lining up with TRBD2. V lost 3 bases, J lost 1 base, and 14 bases stayed unmatched. The CDR3 contains 20 residues. Germline lookup yields CDR1 LGHDT and CDR2 YNNKEL (reference sequence). CDR3 region: CASSQPLGASGGVGTDTQYF. The CDR3 DNA reads as TGTGCCAGCAGCCAGCCGCTGGGGGCTAGCGGGGGGGTGGGCACAGATACGCAGTATTTT.

The chain is built from TRBV18 and TRBJ2-1; 11 bases fit TRBD2. The CDR3 consists of 15 residues. Germline-derived CDR1 and CDR2 are KGHSH and LQKENI. V lost 4 bases to trimming and J lost 5 bases; unmatched junction nucleotides: 4. For the CDR3, the DNA is TGTGCCAGCTCACAATCACTAGCGGGGGACAATGAGCAGTTCTTC. Translation gives CASSQSLAGDNEQFF.

The rearrangement uses TRBV7-2 and TRBJ2-1; 12 bases are shared with TRBD2. After removal of 1 base from V and 2 bases from J, the junction contained 9 bases not matched to a gene. The CDR3 runs 19 residues. Germline V lookup: CDR1 SGHTA, CDR2 FQGNSA. This CDR3 reads CASSLVRTSGVPTYNEQFF. The CDR3 region has the DNA TGTGCCAGCAGCTTAGTTAGGACTAGCGGGGTTCCTACCTACAATGAGCAGTTCTTC.

This clone was seen only a few times. This rearrangement joins TRBV19 to TRBJ1-3, with 7 bases that match TRBD1. Per the germline V gene, CDR1 is LNHDA and CDR2 is SQIVND (reference sequence). The CDR3 runs 16 residues. Trimming removed 3 bases from V and 0 bases from J; junction bases left unmatched: 5. Here the CDR3 DNA reads TGTGCCAGTAGTATGACGACAGGGTTCTCTGGAAACACCATATATTTT. This codes for CASSMTTGFSGNTIYF.

CDR3 sequence reads: CASSSWDNAYEQYF. The CDR3 coding sequence is TGTGCCAGCAGTTCGTGGGACAACGCCTACGAGCAGTACTTC. This sequence joins TRBV6-6 and TRBJ2-7; weak D call: TRBD1 (6 bases). Trimming took off 4 bases at V and 2 bases at J, with 12 bases between the two ends. CDR3 length: 14 amino acids. Germline-derived CDR1 and CDR2 are MNHNY and SVGAGI (reference sequence).

The chain employs TRBV12-3 or TRBV12-4 and TRBJ2-7; 8 bases agree with TRBD1. Germline trimming cut 6 bases from V and 5 bases from J; bases unmatched to any gene: 6. This CDR3 is 13 amino acids long. The DNA of the CDR3 is TGTGCCAGCAGCGGCAGGGGGCCAGACGAGCAGTACTTC. Protein: CASSGRGPDEQYF.

This clone appeared a single time. V gene TRBV29-1 combines with J gene TRBJ2-2, with a tentative D call TRBD1 (6 bases). The CDR3 runs to 13 residues. V gave up 4 bases and J gave up 7 bases, with 13 bases separating them. The germline V gene encodes CDR1 SQVTM and CDR2 ANQGSEA. The CDR3 spells CSVVKQGIGELFF. The DNA of the CDR3 is TGCAGCGTTGTCAAACAGGGAATCGGGGAGCTGTTTTTT.

This sequence joins TRBV14 and TRBJ2-7; D perhaps matches TRBD1 (6 bases). Between the trimmed V and J ends, which lost 2 bases and 3 bases, there was a span of 20 bases. The CDR3 loop spans 17 amino acids. Germline V gene data show CDR1 as SGHDN and CDR2 as FVKESK. The DNA of the CDR3 is TGTGCCAGCAGCCAATTAACTTTGAGGGACAAAATCTACGAGCAGTACTTC. This gives the protein CASSQLTLRDKIYEQYF.

The rearrangement joins TRBV19 to TRBJ1-2; D not resolved. This CDR3 contains 13 residues. V was pared by 3 bases and J by 7 bases, with 12 bases between. CDR1 is LNHDA and CDR2 is SQIVND in the germline V gene (reference sequence). The CDR3 reads CASSIQYPGGYTF. CDR3 coding DNA: TGTGCCAGTAGTATCCAGTATCCGGGTGGCTACACCTTC.